This TCR beta chain was profiled in a study of blood T cell repertoires in COVID-19. Deletions cut 2 bases from V and 3 bases from J, with 7 bases between. Germline V gene sequence: CDR1 LGHDT, CDR2 YNNKEL (reference sequence). CDR3 size: 14 residues. Some clones are missing from TCRdb's copy, which holds only in-frame ones; the method was immunoSEQ multiplex PCR. The sample lists approximately 300,000 clones, around 90% seen once, with about 5.2% in the top ten. The chain carries TRBV3-1 (or the pseudogene TRBV3-2) and TRBJ1-4; a possible D gene is TRBD1 (5 bases). The receptor was isolated from a man in his 60s who had recovered from COVID-19. The sample was PBMCs or T cells enriched from blood (not recorded which). DNA of the CDR3: TGTGCCAGCAGCCAAAGGGGTCCTAATGAAAAACTGTTTTTT. Translated: CASSQRGPNEKLFF.